This T cell receptor beta chain was sequenced during a study of shared clonotypes between healthy human individuals. The overall study: The donors, a couple of women and a few men, were aged 18 to 49.

Donors were healthy HIV-negative adults without recent acute infections or vaccinations. Naive CD45RA+ and memory CD45RA-negative subsets were split from CD4+ cells. The V gene end was trimmed by 1 base and the J gene end by 5 bases; junction bases not matched to a gene: 7. This CDR3 contains 16 residues. Germline lookup yields CDR1 GTSNPN and CDR2 SVGIG (reference sequence). Assay runs were performed at deep level. Generated by immunoSEQ multiplex PCR, the TCRdb table keeps only in-frame clones and is missing some. Altogether fewer than 2.5 million clones are present, roughly 93% being singletons, with the ten largest covering 0.36%.

This rearrangement joins TRBV30 to TRBJ2-3; TRBD2 agrees at 12 bases. Sequenced sample: naive CD4+ T cells from PBMCs. Subset: CD45RA+ positively selected. The receptor was derived from a man aged 18 to 29 in good health. Some clones in this sample may be carry-over from other donors' samples. CDR3 nucleotides: TGTGCCTGGAGTGGACTAGCGGGAGTTAGAAGAGATACGCAGTATTTT. Encoded protein: CAWSGLAGVRRDTQYF.